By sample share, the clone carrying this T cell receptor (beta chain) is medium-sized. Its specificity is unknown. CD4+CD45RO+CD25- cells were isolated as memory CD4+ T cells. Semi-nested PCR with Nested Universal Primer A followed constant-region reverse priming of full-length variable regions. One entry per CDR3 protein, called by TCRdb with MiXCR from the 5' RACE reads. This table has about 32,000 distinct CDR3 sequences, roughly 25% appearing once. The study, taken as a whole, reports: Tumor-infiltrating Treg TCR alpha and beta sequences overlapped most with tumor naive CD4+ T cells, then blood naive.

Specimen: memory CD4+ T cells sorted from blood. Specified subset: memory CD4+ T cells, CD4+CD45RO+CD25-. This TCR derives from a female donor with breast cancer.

CDR3 region: CASSQGQLNGYTF. DNA of the CDR3: TGCGCCAGCAGCCAAGGACAGCTGAATGGCTACACCTTC. The chain recombines TRBV4-1 with TRBJ1-2; D is perhaps TRBD1 (5 bases). Trimming left V 1 base short and J 6 bases short, with 9 bases between. The CDR3 is 13 amino acids. Germline V CDR1 and CDR2: MGHRA, YSYEKL.